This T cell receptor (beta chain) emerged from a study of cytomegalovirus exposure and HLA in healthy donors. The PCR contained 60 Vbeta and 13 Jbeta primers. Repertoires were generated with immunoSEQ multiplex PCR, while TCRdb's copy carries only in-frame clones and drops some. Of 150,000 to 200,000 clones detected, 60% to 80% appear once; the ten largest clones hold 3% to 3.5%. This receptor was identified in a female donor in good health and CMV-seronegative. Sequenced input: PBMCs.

This chain's CDR3 is CASSFSAGYTGELFF. The CDR3 region has the DNA TGTGCCAGCAGCTTTAGTGCGGGGTACACCGGGGAGCTGTTTTTT. V and J are TRBV5-6 and TRBJ2-2, with a possible D match to TRBD2 (6 bases). The length of the CDR3 is 15 residues. The germline V gene has CDR1 SGHDT and CDR2 YYEEEE. V lost 2 bases to trimming and J lost 3 bases, with 11 bases between them. Full variable domain (remainder filled in from reference TRBV5-6 and TRBJ2-2): DAGVTQSPTHLIKTRGQQVTLRCSPKSGHDTVSWYQQALGQGPQFIFQYYEEEERQRGNFPDRFSGHQFPNYSSELNVNALLLGDSALYLCASSFSAGYTGELFFGEGSRLTVL.